A selection of T cell receptor beta chains follows, all from one sample in a study of tumor and adjacent non-tumor tissue in lung cancer. TCRdb itself ran the multiplex PCR reads through MiXCR, one entry per CDR3 protein. This sample has 120,000 or so distinct CDR3 sequences; about 87% occur once, and the top ten carry 20% to 25%. The sequencing input was lung tumor tissue. These receptor sequences come from a man between 65 and 85 years old with non-small cell lung cancer. Each CDR3 is given with its conserved first and last residue. A D gene is named only where the DNA matches it firmly. A row's size may be missing; if present it is once, few, many or a size class.

j_call: TRBJ1-1
d_call: -
clone_size: many
v_call: TRBV5-1
cdr3_aa: CASSKDSQNTEAFF
cdr3_nt: TGCGCCAGCAGCAAGGACAGCCAGAACACTGAAGCTTTCTTT

j_call: TRBJ2-4
d_call: TRBD1
clone_size: medium-sized
v_call: TRBV29-1
cdr3_aa: CSVAGQVKNIQYF
cdr3_nt: TGCAGCGTTGCTGGACAGGTTAAAAACATTCAGTACTTC

j_call: TRBJ2-5
d_call: -
clone_size: -
v_call: TRBV12-3/TRBV12-4
cdr3_aa: CANTSTVPETQYF
cdr3_nt: TGTGCCAACACCTCGACCGTTCCAGAGACCCAGTACTTC

j_call: TRBJ2-1
d_call: -
clone_size: -
v_call: TRBV20-1
cdr3_aa: CTARPMLAMTYNEQFF
cdr3_nt: TGCACTGCGAGGCCAATGCTAGCGATGACCTACAATGAACAGTTCTTC

j_call: TRBJ2-1
d_call: TRBD2
clone_size: -
v_call: TRBV29-1
cdr3_aa: CSVGLAGGYKEQIF
cdr3_nt: TGCAGTGTCGGACTAGCGGGAGGCTACAAAGAGCAGATCTTC

j_call: TRBJ2-3
d_call: TRBD2
clone_size: -
v_call: TRBV18
cdr3_aa: CTSSPGLADTQYF
cdr3_nt: TGTACCAGCTCACCAGGACTAGCGGATACGCAGTATTTT

j_call: TRBJ1-1
d_call: -
clone_size: few
v_call: TRBV6-1
cdr3_aa: CASTEGRRHIEAFF
cdr3_nt: TGTGCCAGCACTGAAGGTCGTCGGCACATTGAAGCTTTCTTT

j_call: TRBJ1-1
d_call: -
clone_size: once
v_call: TRBV6-6
cdr3_aa: CASSFTGSADTEAFF
cdr3_nt: TGTGCCAGCAGTTTCACCGGATCCGCAGACACTGAAGCTTTCTTT

j_call: TRBJ2-7
d_call: -
clone_size: -
v_call: TRBV4-1
cdr3_aa: CPSSRGTGRASDQYF
cdr3_nt: TGCCCCAGCAGTCGCGGTACCGGCAGGGCGAGCGATCAGTACTTC

j_call: TRBJ2-3
d_call: -
clone_size: -
v_call: TRBV7-9
cdr3_aa: CVSSTPGRDTQYF
cdr3_nt: TGTGTCAGCAGCACTCCTGGGCGAGATACGCAGTATTTT

j_call: TRBJ1-4
d_call: -
clone_size: -
v_call: TRBV4-1
cdr3_aa: CTSSQVATDPRKLFF
cdr3_nt: TGCACCAGCAGCCAAGTAGCAACCGATCCCCGGAAACTGTTTTTT

j_call: TRBJ2-2
d_call: -
clone_size: few
v_call: TRBV11-2
cdr3_aa: CASSLVDTGELFF
cdr3_nt: TGTGCCAGTAGCTTGGTCGACACCGGGGAGCTGTTTTTT

j_call: TRBJ2-3
d_call: -
clone_size: once
v_call: TRBV28
cdr3_aa: CASSLGGMQYF
cdr3_nt: TGTGCCAGCAGTTTGGGGGGTATGCAGTATTTT

j_call: TRBJ2-1
d_call: -
clone_size: -
v_call: TRBV11-2
cdr3_aa: CANSLHVRGWASYNEQFF
cdr3_nt: TGTGCCAACAGTTTACATGTACGGGGCTGGGCCTCCTACAATGAGCAGTTCTTC

j_call: TRBJ2-7
d_call: -
clone_size: -
v_call: TRBV6-1
cdr3_aa: CASSEAQGTRDPYF
cdr3_nt: TGTGCCAGCAGTGAAGCACAGGGAACAAGGGACCCTTACTTC

j_call: TRBJ2-5
d_call: TRBD2
clone_size: -
v_call: TRBV12-3/TRBV12-4
cdr3_aa: CVSSGLAGVLETQYF
cdr3_nt: TGTGTCAGCAGCGGGCTAGCGGGAGTACTGGAGACCCAGTACTTC

j_call: TRBJ2-1
d_call: -
clone_size: -
v_call: TRBV2
cdr3_aa: CASSNLTKLYVQFF
cdr3_nt: TGTGCCAGCAGTAATTTGACTAAGCTTTATGTGCAGTTCTTC

j_call: TRBJ2-1
d_call: TRBD2
clone_size: -
v_call: TRBV4-3
cdr3_aa: CASSQLPGLDNEQFF
cdr3_nt: TGCGCCAGCAGTCAGCTTCCGGGACTAGACAATGAGCAGTTCTTC

j_call: TRBJ2-5
d_call: TRBD2
clone_size: -
v_call: TRBV12-3/TRBV12-4
cdr3_aa: CANSGLVGVVETQYF
cdr3_nt: TGTGCCAACAGCGGACTAGTGGGAGTGGTGGAGACCCAGTACTTC

j_call: TRBJ1-5
d_call: TRBD1
clone_size: -
v_call: TRBV5-6
cdr3_aa: CASSLSTRQGSNRPQHF
cdr3_nt: TGTGCCAGCAGCTTGTCGACCAGACAGGGAAGCAATCGGCCCCAACATTTT